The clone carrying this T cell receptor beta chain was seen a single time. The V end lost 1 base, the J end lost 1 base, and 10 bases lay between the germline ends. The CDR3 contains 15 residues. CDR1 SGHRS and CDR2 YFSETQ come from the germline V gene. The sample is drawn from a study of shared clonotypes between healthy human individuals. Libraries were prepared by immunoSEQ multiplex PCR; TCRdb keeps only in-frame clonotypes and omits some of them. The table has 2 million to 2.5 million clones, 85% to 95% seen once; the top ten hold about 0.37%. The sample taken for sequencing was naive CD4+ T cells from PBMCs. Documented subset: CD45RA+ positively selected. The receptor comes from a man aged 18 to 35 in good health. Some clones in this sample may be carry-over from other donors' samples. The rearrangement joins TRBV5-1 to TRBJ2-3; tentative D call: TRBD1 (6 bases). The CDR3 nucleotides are TGCGCCAGCAGCTTGCAGGGGATGGGCACAGATACGCAGTATTTT. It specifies CASSLQGMGTDTQYF.